This T cell receptor (beta chain) was profiled in a study of graft-versus-host responses after intestinal transplantation. As for this clone: Its cognate antigen is unknown.

CDR1 SGDLS and CDR2 YYNGEE come from the germline V gene. The CDR3 covers 14 residues. J lost 8 bases, V lost 0 bases, and 3 bases had no gene match. General study points: Early post-transplant HvG declines showed an association with peak circulating GvH clone levels.

Repertoires were generated with immunoSEQ multiplex PCR, while TCRdb's copy carries only in-frame clones and drops some. Of fewer than 45,000 clones listed, under 95% are singletons. The receptor was derived from a human patient who received an intestinal transplant, so some T cells may come from the graft donor. This chain joins TRBV9 and TRBJ1-4; 8 bases agree with TRBD1. The input for sequencing was PBMCs, taken approximately 320 days after intestinal transplant. In DNA, the CDR3 is TGTGCCAGCAGCGTAGACAGGGGGAAGGAAAAACTGTTTTTT. Protein: CASSVDRGKEKLFF.